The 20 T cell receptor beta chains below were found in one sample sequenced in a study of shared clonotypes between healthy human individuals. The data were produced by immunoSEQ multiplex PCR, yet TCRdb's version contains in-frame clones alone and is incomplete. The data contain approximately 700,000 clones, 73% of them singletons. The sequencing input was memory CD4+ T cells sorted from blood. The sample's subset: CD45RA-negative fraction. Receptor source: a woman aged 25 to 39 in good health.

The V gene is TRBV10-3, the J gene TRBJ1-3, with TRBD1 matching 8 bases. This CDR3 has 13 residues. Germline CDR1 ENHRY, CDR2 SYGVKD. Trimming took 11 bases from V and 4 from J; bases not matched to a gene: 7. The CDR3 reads CAAQGALGNTIYF. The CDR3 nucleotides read TGTGCCGCGCAGGGGGCTTTGGGAAACACCATATATTTT.

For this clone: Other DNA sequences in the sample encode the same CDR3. This chain's CDR3 is CASSRDSNQPQHF. The CDR3 nucleotides read TGTGCCAGCAGTCGCGACAGCAATCAGCCCCAGCATTTT. The V and J genes are TRBV28 and TRBJ1-5; no firm D call. The ends were cut back, 5 bases at V and 1 base at J, with 6 bases in the middle. CDR3 length equals 13 residues. CDR1 and CDR2 (germline): MDHEN, SYDVKM.

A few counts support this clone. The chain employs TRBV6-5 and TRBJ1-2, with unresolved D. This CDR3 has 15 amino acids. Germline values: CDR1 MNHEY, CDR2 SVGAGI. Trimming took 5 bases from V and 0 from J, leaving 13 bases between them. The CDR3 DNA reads TGTGCCAGCAGTCGGCCTGGCGGATCTAACTATGGCTACACCTTC. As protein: CASSRPGGSNYGYTF.

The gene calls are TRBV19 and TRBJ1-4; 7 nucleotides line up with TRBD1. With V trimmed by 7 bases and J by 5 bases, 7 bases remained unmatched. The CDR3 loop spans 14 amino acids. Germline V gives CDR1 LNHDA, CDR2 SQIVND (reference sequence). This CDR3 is CASTSGGGNEKLFF. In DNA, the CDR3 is TGTGCCAGTACCTCAGGGGGTGGGAATGAAAAACTGTTTTTT.

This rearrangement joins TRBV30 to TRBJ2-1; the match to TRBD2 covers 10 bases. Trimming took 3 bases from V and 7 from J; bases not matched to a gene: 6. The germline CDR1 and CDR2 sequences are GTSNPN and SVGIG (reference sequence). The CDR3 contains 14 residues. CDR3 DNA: TGTGCCTGGAGGCTAGCGGGAGTTTTTAATGAGCAGTTCTTC. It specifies CAWRLAGVFNEQFF.

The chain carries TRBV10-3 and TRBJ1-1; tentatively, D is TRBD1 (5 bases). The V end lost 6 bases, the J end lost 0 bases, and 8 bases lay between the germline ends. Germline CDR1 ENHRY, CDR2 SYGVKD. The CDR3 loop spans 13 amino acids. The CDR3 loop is CAISRQLNTEAFF. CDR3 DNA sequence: TGTGCCATCAGCAGACAGTTGAACACTGAAGCTTTCTTT.

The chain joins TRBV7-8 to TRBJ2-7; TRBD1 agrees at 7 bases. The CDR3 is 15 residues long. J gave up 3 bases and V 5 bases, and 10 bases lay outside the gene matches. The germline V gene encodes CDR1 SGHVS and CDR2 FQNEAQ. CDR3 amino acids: CASSPMRAGGYEQYF. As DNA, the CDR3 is TGTGCCAGCAGCCCAATGAGGGCAGGGGGCTACGAGCAGTACTTC. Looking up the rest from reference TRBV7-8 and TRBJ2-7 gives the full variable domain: GAGVSQSPRYKVAKRGQDVALRCDPISGHVSLFWYQQALGQGPEFLTYFQNEAQLDKSGLPSDRFFAERPEGSVSTLKIQRTQQEDSAVYLCASSPMRAGGYEQYFGPGTRLTVT.

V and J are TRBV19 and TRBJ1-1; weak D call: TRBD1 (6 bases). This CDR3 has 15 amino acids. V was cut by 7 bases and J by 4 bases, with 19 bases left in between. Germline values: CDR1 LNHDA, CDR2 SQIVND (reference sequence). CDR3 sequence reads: CASIDPSGGITEAFF. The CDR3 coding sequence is TGTGCCAGTATTGATCCTTCGGGGGGCATCACTGAAGCTTTCTTT. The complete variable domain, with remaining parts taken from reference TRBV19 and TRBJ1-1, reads DGGITQSPKYLFRKEGQNVTLSCEQNLNHDAMYWYRQDPGQGLRLIYYSQIVNDFQKGDIAEGYSVSREKKESFPLTVTSAQKNPTAFYLCASIDPSGGITEAFFGQGTRLTVV.

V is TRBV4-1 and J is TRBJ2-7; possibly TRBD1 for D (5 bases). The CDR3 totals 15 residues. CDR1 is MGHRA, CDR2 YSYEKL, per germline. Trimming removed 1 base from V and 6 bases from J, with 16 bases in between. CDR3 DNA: TGCGCCAGCAGCCAAGTGTTCACGGACAAATCCGAGCAGTACTTC. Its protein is CASSQVFTDKSEQYF.

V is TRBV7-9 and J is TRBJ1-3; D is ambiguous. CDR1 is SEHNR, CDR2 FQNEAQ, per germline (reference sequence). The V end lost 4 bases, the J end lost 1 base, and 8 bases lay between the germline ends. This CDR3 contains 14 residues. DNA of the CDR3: TGTGCCAGCAGCTCCAGCGGGTCTGGAAACACCATATATTTT. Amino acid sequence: CASSSSGSGNTIYF.

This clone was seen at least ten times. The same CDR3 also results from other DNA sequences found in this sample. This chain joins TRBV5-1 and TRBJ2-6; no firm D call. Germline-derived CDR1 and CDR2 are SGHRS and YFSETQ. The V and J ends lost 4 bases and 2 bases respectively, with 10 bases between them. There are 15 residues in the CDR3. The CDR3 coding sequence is TGCGCCAGCAGCCCCGGTGGGGCTGGGGCCAACGTCCTGACTTTC. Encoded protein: CASSPGGAGANVLTF.

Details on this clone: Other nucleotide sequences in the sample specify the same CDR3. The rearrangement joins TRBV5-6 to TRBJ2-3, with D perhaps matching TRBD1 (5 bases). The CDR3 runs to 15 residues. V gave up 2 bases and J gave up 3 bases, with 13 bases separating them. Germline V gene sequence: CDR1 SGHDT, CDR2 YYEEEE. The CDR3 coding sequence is TGTGCCAGCAGCTTTCGTGGACGGACAACAGATACGCAGTATTTT. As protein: CASSFRGRTTDTQYF. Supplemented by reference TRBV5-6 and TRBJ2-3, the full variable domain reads DAGVTQSPTHLIKTRGQQVTLRCSPKSGHDTVSWYQQALGQGPQFIFQYYEEEERQRGNFPDRFSGHQFPNYSSELNVNALLLGDSALYLCASSFRGRTTDTQYFGPGTRLTVL.

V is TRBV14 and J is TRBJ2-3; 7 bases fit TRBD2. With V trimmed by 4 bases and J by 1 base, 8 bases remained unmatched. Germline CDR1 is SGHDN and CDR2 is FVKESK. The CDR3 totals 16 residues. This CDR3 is CASSPSGTTGTDTQYF. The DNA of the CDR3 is TGTGCCAGCAGCCCCTCCGGGACTACCGGCACAGATACGCAGTATTTT.

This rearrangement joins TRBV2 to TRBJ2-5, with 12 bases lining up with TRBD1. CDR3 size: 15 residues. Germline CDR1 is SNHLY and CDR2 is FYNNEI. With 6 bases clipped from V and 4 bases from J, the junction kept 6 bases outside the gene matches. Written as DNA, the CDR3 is TGTGCCAGCAGACCGGGACAGGGGGCAGGAGAGACCCAGTACTTC. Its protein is CASRPGQGAGETQYF. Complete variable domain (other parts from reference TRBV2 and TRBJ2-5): EPEVTQTPSHQVTQMGQEVILRCVPISNHLYFYWYRQILGQKVEFLVSFYNNEISEKSEIFDDQFSVERPDGSNFTLKIRSTKLEDSAMYFCASRPGQGAGETQYFGPGTRLLVL.

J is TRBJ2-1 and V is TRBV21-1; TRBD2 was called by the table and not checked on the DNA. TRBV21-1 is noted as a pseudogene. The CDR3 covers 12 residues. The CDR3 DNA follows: TGTGCCAGCAGCGGACGACTAGCAGAGCAGTTCTTC. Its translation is CASSGRLAEQFF.

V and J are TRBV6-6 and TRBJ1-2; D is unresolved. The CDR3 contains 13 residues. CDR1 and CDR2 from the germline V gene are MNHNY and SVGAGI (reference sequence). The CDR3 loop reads CGSQARGINGYTF. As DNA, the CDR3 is TGTGGCTCTCAAGCGCGGGGTATAAATGGCTACACCTTC.

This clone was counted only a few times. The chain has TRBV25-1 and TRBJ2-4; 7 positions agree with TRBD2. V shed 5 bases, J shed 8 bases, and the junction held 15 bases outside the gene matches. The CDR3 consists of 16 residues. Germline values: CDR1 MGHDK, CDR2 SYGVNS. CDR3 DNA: TGTGCCAGCAGTAACGGGACTATTGGTCGCGGGGACATTCAGTACTTC. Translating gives CASSNGTIGRGDIQYF.

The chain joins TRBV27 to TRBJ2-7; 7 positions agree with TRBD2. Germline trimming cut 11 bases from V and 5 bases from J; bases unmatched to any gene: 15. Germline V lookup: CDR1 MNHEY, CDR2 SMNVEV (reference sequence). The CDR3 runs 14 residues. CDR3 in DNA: TGTGCCGTCGCGGTGGGCGGGAGTAGGCACGAGCAGTACTTC. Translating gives CAVAVGGSRHEQYF.

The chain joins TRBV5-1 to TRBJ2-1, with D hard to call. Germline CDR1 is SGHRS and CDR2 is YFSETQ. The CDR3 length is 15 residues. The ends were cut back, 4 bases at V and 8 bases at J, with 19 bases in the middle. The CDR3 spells CASSLQSSSIYEQFF. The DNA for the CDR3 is TGCGCCAGCAGCCTCCAATCGTCATCGATTTATGAGCAGTTCTTC. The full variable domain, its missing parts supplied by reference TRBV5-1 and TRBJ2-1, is KAGVTQTPRYLIKTRGQQVTLSCSPISGHRSVSWYQQTPGQGLQFLFEYFSETQRNKGNFPGRFSGRQFSNSRSEMNVSTLELGDSALYLCASSLQSSSIYEQFFGPGTRLTVL.

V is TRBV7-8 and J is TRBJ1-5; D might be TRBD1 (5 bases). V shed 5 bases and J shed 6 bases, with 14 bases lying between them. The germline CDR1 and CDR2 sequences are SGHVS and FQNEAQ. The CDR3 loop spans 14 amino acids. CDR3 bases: TGTGCCAGCAGCCAACAGCAGGGTGGTCAGCCCCAGCATTTT. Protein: CASSQQQGGQPQHF. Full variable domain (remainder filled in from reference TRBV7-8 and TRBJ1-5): GAGVSQSPRYKVAKRGQDVALRCDPISGHVSLFWYQQALGQGPEFLTYFQNEAQLDKSGLPSDRFFAERPEGSVSTLKIQRTQQEDSAVYLCASSQQQGGQPQHFGDGTRLSIL.